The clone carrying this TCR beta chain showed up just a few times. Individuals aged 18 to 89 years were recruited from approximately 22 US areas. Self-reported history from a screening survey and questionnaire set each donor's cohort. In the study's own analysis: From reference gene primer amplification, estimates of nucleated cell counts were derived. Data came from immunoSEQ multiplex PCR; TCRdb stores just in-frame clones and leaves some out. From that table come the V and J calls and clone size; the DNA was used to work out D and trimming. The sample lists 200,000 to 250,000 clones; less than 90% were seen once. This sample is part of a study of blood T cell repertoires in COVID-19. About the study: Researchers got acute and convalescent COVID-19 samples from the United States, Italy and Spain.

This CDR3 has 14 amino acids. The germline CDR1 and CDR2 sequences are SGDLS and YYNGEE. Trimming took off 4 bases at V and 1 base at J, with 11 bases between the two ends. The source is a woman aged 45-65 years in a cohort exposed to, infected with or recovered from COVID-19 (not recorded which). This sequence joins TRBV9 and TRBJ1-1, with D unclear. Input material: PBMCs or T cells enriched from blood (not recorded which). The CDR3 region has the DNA TGTGCCAGCAGCCGAGAGGGATGGAACACTGAAGCTTTCTTT. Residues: CASSREGWNTEAFF. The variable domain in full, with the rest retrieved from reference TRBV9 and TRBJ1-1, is DSGVTQTPKHLITATGQRVTLRCSPRSGDLSVYWYQQSLDQGLQFLIQYYNGEERAKGNILERFSAQQFPDLHSELNLSSLELGDSALYFCASSREGWNTEAFFGQGTRLTVV.